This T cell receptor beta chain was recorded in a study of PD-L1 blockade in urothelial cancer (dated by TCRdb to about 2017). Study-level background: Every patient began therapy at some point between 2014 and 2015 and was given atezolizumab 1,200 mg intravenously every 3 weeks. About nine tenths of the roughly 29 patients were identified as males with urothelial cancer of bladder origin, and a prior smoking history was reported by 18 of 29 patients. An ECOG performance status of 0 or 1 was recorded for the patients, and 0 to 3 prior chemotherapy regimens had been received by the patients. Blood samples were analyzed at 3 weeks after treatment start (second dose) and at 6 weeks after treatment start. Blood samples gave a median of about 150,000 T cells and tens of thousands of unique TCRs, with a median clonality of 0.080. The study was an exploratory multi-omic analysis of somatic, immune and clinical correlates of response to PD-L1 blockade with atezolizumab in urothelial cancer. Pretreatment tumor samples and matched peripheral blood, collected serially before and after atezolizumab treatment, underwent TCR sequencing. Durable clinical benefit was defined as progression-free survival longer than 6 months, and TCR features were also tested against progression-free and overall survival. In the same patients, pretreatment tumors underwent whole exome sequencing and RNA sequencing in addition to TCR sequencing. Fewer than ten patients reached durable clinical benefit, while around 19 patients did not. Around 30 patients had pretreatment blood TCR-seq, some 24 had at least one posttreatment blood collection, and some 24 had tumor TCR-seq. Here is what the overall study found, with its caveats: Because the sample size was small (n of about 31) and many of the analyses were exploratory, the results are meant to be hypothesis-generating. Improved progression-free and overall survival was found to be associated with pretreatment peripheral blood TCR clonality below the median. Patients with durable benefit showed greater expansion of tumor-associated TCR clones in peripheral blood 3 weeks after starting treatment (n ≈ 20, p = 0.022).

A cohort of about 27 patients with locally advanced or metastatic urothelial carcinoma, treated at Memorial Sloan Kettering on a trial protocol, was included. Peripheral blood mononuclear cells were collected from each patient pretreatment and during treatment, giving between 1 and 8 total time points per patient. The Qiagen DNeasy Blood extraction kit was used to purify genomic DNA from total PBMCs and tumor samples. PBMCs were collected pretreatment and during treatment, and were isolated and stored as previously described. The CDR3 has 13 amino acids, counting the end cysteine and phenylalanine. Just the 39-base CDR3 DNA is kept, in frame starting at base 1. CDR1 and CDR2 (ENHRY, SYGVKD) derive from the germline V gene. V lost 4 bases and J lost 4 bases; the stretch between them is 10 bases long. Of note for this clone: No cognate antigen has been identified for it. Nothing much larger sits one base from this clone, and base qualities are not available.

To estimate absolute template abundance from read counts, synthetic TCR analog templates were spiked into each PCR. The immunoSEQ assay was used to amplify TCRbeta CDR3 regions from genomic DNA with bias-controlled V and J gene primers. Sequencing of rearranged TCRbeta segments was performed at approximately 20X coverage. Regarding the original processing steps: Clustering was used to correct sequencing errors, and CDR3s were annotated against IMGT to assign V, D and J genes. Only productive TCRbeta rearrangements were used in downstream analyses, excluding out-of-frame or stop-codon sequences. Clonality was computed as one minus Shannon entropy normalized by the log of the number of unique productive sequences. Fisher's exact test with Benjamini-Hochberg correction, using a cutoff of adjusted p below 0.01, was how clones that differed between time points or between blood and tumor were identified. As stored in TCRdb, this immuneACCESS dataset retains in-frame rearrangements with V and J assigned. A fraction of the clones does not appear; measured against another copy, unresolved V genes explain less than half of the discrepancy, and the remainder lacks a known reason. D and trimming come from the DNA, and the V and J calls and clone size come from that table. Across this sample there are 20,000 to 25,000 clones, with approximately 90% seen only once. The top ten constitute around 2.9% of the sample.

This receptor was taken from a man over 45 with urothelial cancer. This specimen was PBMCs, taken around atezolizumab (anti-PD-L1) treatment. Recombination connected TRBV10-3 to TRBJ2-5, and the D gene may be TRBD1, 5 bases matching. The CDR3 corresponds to CAISGQQSETQYF. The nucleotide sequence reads TGTGCCATCAGTGGACAGCAATCAGAGACCCAGTACTTC.